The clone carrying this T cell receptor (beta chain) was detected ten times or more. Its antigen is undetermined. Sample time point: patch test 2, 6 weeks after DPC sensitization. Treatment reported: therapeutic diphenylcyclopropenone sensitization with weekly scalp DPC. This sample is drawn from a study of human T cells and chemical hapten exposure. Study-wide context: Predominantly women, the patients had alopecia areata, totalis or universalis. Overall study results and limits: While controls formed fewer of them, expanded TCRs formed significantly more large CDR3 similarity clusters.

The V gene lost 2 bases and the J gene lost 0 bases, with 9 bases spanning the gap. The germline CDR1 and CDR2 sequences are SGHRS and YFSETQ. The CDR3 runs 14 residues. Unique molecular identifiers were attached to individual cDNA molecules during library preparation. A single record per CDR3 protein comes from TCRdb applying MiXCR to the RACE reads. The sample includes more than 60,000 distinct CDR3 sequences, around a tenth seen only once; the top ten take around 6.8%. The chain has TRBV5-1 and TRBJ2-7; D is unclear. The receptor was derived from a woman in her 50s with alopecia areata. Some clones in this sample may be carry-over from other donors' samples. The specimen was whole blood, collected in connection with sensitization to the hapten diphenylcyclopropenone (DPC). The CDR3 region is CASSLSEDSYEQYF. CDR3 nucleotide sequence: TGCGCCAGCAGCTTATCTGAGGACTCCTACGAGCAGTACTTC.